This entry lists 32 T cell receptor beta chains sequenced from one sample in a study of T cell responses to AZD1222 COVID-19 vaccine (dated by TCRdb to the early 2020s). The label giving this sample's time point can be read as: about 28 days (+/-7) after the second vaccine dose. Library preparation employed the immunoSEQ multiplex PCR assay. The immuneACCESS repertoire file appears here via TCRdb, limited to in-frame rearrangements. These files lack a portion of the clones; in checked studies, under half of the deficit traces to unresolved V genes, and the cause of the others is not known. In this sample the table shows 160,000 or so clones, roughly 90% of which occur a single time. Less than 1.6% of the sample goes to the ten largest clones. The sample in question was peripheral blood, obtained 28 days after the second AZD1222 dose. All receptors come from an adult who received the AZD1222 COVID-19 vaccine.

V is TRBV3-1 (or the pseudogene TRBV3-2) and J is TRBJ2-7; 8 positions match TRBD2. Germline CDR1 LGHDT, CDR2 YNNKEL (reference sequence). This CDR3 has 14 residues. Trimming took 3 bases from V and 2 from J; bases not matched to a gene: 3. CDR3: CASSQTGGPYEQYF. The CDR3 DNA follows: TGTGCCAGCAGCCAGACGGGGGGGCCCTACGAGCAGTACTTC.

This chain joins TRBV4-1 and TRBJ2-7; 8 nucleotides line up with TRBD1. Germline V CDR1 and CDR2: MGHRA, YSYEKL. The CDR3 loop spans 15 amino acids. V lost 2 bases, J lost 2 bases, and 5 bases stayed unmatched. The CDR3 region is CASSQPDRDTYEQYF. CDR3 sequence (DNA): TGCGCCAGCAGCCAACCGGACAGGGACACCTACGAGCAGTACTTC.

The CDR3 DNA follows: TGCGCCAGCAGCCCGGGGGGTTGGACTAATGAAAAACTGTTTTTT. Translation: CASSPGGWTNEKLFF. The gene calls are TRBV5-1 and TRBJ1-4; perhaps TRBD1 as D (5 bases). Germline values: CDR1 SGHRS, CDR2 YFSETQ. This CDR3 comprises 15 residues. V lost 4 bases and J lost 2, with 12 bases in between.

The chain couples TRBV9 to TRBJ2-3, with 8 bases matching TRBD1. Germline assignment: CDR1 SGDLS and CDR2 YYNGEE. Trimming removed 0 bases from V and 3 bases from J; junction bases left unmatched: 3. The CDR3 totals 15 residues. The CDR3 DNA reads TGTGCCAGCAGCGTAGGAACAGGGGGGACAGATACGCAGTATTTT. As protein: CASSVGTGGTDTQYF.

The chain employs TRBV2 and TRBJ2-3; 7 bases are a match to TRBD2. The J segment lost 3 bases and the V segment lost 6 bases, leaving 6 bases of the junction unmatched. Germline V CDR1 and CDR2: SNHLY, FYNNEI. This CDR3 is built from 14 residues. The chain's CDR3 is CASRRGSLTDTQYF. In DNA form, the CDR3 reads TGTGCCAGCAGACGCGGGAGTTTGACAGATACGCAGTATTTT. Combining the CDR3 with reference TRBV2 and TRBJ2-3 gives the whole variable domain EPEVTQTPSHQVTQMGQEVILRCVPISNHLYFYWYRQILGQKVEFLVSFYNNEISEKSEIFDDQFSVERPDGSNFTLKIRSTKLEDSAMYFCASRRGSLTDTQYFGPGTRLTVL.

V and J are TRBV28 and TRBJ1-2; D not certain. V lost 6 bases and J lost 7, with 15 bases in between. The CDR3 covers 13 residues. Germline CDR1 reads MDHEN; CDR2 reads SYDVKM. The CDR3 DNA sequence: TGTGCCAGCAGCACCGGCGGGCAAGGTGGCTACACCTTC. Its translation: CASSTGGQGGYTF.

V is TRBV7-2 and J is TRBJ2-1, with no clear D. Trimming cost V 2 bases and J 0 bases, with 11 bases left between them. CDR3 length equals 16 residues. Germline CDR1 SGHTA, CDR2 FQGNSA. For the CDR3, the DNA is TGTGCCAGCAGCTTACTGCCGTTGAGCTCCTACAATGAGCAGTTCTTC. This translates into CASSLLPLSSYNEQFF.

V and J are TRBV25-1 and TRBJ1-6, with a possible D match to TRBD1 (5 bases). This CDR3 is 14 amino acids long. Trimming took off 7 bases at V and 0 bases at J, with 7 bases between the two ends. The germline V gene has CDR1 MGHDK and CDR2 SYGVNS. The DNA for the CDR3 is TGTGCCAGCACGGACAACTCCTATAATTCACCCCTCCACTTT. This sequence encodes CASTDNSYNSPLHF.

This clone was observed once. The chain employs TRBV28 and TRBJ1-2; no definite D call. CDR1 MDHEN and CDR2 SYDVKM come from the germline V gene. Trimming shortened V by 5 bases and J by 4 bases, and 11 bases separated the two germline ends. The CDR3 length is 13 residues. The DNA for the CDR3 is TGTGCCAGCAGTCTTCAGAACCCCTATGGCTACACCTTC. The encoded protein is CASSLQNPYGYTF.

V gene TRBV5-1 combines with J gene TRBJ2-1; 7 positions match TRBD2. The ends lost 4 bases at V and 4 bases at J; junction bases unmatched: 17. Looked up from germline, CDR1 is SGHRS and CDR2 is YFSETQ. CDR3 size: 18 residues. This chain's CDR3 is CASSESQRGGLGYNEQFF. The CDR3 nucleotides are TGCGCCAGCAGCGAGAGCCAGCGGGGTGGCCTGGGGTACAATGAGCAGTTCTTC.

V is TRBV6-5 and J is TRBJ1-2, with TRBD1 identical over 11 bases. CDR1 is MNHEY, CDR2 SVGAGI, per germline. The CDR3 is made up of 16 amino acids. J lost 6 bases, V lost 2 bases, and 8 bases had no gene match. CDR3 region: CASSYGFGGQGDGYTF. CDR3 nucleotide sequence: TGTGCCAGCAGTTACGGCTTTGGGGGACAGGGGGATGGCTACACCTTC.

The rearrangement links TRBV6-4 to TRBJ1-2; 8 nucleotides agree with TRBD1. The trim removed 3 bases at V and 6 bases at J, leaving 6 bases unmatched. The germline CDR1 and CDR2 sequences are MRHNA and SNTAGT. The CDR3 totals 14 residues. The chain's CDR3 is CASSEAGGSNGYTF. The CDR3 coding sequence is TGTGCCAGCAGTGAGGCAGGGGGCTCCAATGGCTACACCTTC.

This clone has only one observation. This chain links TRBV5-1 with TRBJ2-7; 11 bases fit TRBD2. The CDR3 is 14 amino acids. Germline CDR1 reads SGHRS; CDR2 reads YFSETQ. J was trimmed by 5 bases and V by 4 bases; bases with no gene match: 5. The CDR3 here is CASSPGLAGNEQYF. CDR3 DNA: TGCGCCAGCAGCCCCGGACTAGCGGGTAACGAGCAGTACTTC.

This clone was counted a single time. The chain carries TRBV27 and TRBJ2-1, with 8 bases that match TRBD1. The germline CDR1 and CDR2 sequences are MNHEY and SMNVEV (reference sequence). V trimming: 6 bases; J trimming: 5 bases; junction bases outside the gene matches: 6. This CDR3 has 14 amino acids. CDR3 in amino acids: CASRRTGLNNEQFF. The CDR3 region has the DNA TGTGCCAGCAGGAGGACAGGGCTTAACAATGAGCAGTTCTTC.

This rearrangement joins TRBV11-2 to TRBJ1-4, with 7 bases aligning to TRBD1. This CDR3 is 17 amino acids long. Trimming at V came to 0 bases and at J to 4 bases, leaving 8 bases not matched to a gene. Germline V gene sequence: CDR1 SGHAT, CDR2 FQNNGV. CDR3 bases: TGTGCCAGCAGCTTAGAGGGGGCGACAGGGCGTAATGAAAAACTGTTTTTT. This translates into CASSLEGATGRNEKLFF. The whole variable domain, remainder taken from reference TRBV11-2 and TRBJ1-4, is EAGVAQSPRYKIIEKRQSVAFWCNPISGHATLYWYQQILGQGPKLLIQFQNNGVVDDSQLPKDRFSAERLKGVDSTLKIQPAKLEDSAVYLCASSLEGATGRNEKLFFGSGTQLSVL.

This rearrangement joins TRBV5-4 to TRBJ1-2; 7 nucleotides agree with TRBD1. This CDR3 has 17 residues. The V segment lost 4 bases and the J segment 1 base; nucleotides outside the gene matches: 13. Germline V gene sequence: CDR1 SGHNT, CDR2 YYREEE (reference sequence). CDR3 DNA: TGTGCCAGCAGCATCTCCGCCCCAGGGGGGGGTAACTATGGCTACACCTTC. This translates into CASSISAPGGGNYGYTF. Full variable domain (rest looked up from reference TRBV5-4 and TRBJ1-2): ETGVTQSPTHLIKTRGQQVTLRCSSQSGHNTVSWYQQALGQGPQFIFQYYREEENGRGNFPPRFSGLQFPNYSSELNVNALELDDSALYLCASSISAPGGGNYGYTFGSGTRLTVV.

This sequence joins TRBV5-6 and TRBJ1-2; D not certain. CDR1 and CDR2 from the germline V gene are SGHDT and YYEEEE. The CDR3 runs to 11 residues. The V and J ends lost 4 bases and 4 bases respectively, with 5 bases between them. CDR3 sequence reads: CASSRSYGYTF. CDR3 nucleotide sequence: TGTGCCAGCAGCAGATCCTATGGCTACACCTTC.

The rearrangement joins TRBV10-3 to TRBJ1-6; 7 nucleotides match TRBD1. Germline V gene lookup returns CDR1 ENHRY and CDR2 SYGVKD. The CDR3 has 17 residues. V dropped 2 bases and J dropped 3; count of bases not matched to a gene: 7. CDR3 loop: CAISEGGQIFYNSPLHF. DNA for the CDR3: TGTGCCATCAGTGAGGGGGGACAGATCTTCTATAATTCACCCCTCCACTTT.

The gene calls are TRBV5-1 and TRBJ2-1, with TRBD2 matching 9 bases. V shed 3 bases, J shed 0 bases, and the junction held 4 bases outside the gene matches. Per the germline V gene, CDR1 is SGHRS and CDR2 is YFSETQ. This CDR3 region has 16 residues. The CDR3 DNA reads as TGCGCCAGCAGCTATCTAGCGGGAAGCTCCTACAATGAGCAGTTCTTC. Its protein is CASSYLAGSSYNEQFF.

The table lists this clone with a few counts. This chain connects TRBV7-9 to TRBJ1-6, with D possibly being TRBD1 (5 bases). V shed 3 bases and J shed 2 bases, with 14 bases lying between them. The germline CDR1 and CDR2 sequences are SEHNR and FQNEAQ (reference sequence). The CDR3 is 17 residues long. CDR3 amino acids: CASSLGGAGTYNSPLHF. CDR3 coding DNA: TGTGCCAGCAGCTTGGGTGGGGCGGGGACCTATAATTCACCCCTCCACTTT.

The chain joins TRBV7-9 to TRBJ1-2; 8 bases are a match to TRBD1. The V and J ends lost 5 bases and 1 base, in that order; junction bases with no gene match: 15. The CDR3 totals 18 residues. Germline V lookup: CDR1 SEHNR, CDR2 FQNEAQ (reference sequence). Written as DNA, the CDR3 is TGTGCCAGCAGCCCAGGCCTCCACAGGGGGACCATTAACTATGGCTACACCTTC. Translated: CASSPGLHRGTINYGYTF.

The CDR3, as DNA: TGTGCCAGCAGTGCCCTCAACTCCTACGAGCAGTACTTC. This translates into CASSALNSYEQYF. This chain links TRBV27 with TRBJ2-7; D is unresolved. This CDR3 has 13 residues. Trimming shortened V by 5 bases and J by 0 bases, and 8 bases separated the two germline ends. Germline CDR1 is MNHEY and CDR2 is SMNVEV (reference sequence).

The J gene is TRBJ1-1, the V gene TRBV19, with D unresolved. The CDR3 has 13 residues. V lost 3 bases, J lost 5 bases, and 10 bases lay in between. The germline V gene encodes CDR1 LNHDA and CDR2 SQIVND (reference sequence). CDR3 protein: CASSMGWGTEAFF. The CDR3 bases are TGTGCCAGTAGTATGGGGTGGGGAACTGAAGCTTTCTTT.

V usage is TRBV19 and J usage is TRBJ1-1; D uncertain. The CDR3 totals 13 residues. V lost 8 bases and J 5 bases, leaving 15 bases between the germline ends. CDR1 is LNHDA and CDR2 is SQIVND in the germline V gene (reference sequence). CDR3 nucleotides: TGTGCCAGTCACCAACGGGATGTTACTGAAGCTTTCTTT. It yields the protein CASHQRDVTEAFF.

The chain recombines TRBV6-5 with TRBJ2-7; D unclear. The CDR3 covers 12 residues. Germline assignment: CDR1 MNHEY and CDR2 SVGAGI. Trimming took 6 bases from V and 2 from J, leaving 8 bases between them. CDR3: CASRGPAYEQYF. Here the CDR3 DNA reads TGTGCCAGCAGGGGTCCAGCCTACGAGCAGTACTTC.

The chain recombines TRBV11-3 with TRBJ1-1; D call uncertain. Trimming took 3 bases from V and 5 from J, leaving 10 bases between them. The CDR3 consists of 13 residues. Germline V gives CDR1 SGHNT, CDR2 YENEEA. Here the CDR3 DNA reads TGTGCCAGCAGCTTGGATGAGAAAACTGAAGCTTTCTTT. Its translation is CASSLDEKTEAFF.

This chain joins TRBV14 and TRBJ1-5, with a tentative D call TRBD1 (5 bases). With 1 base removed from V and 7 bases from J, the gap between germline ends came to 8 bases. The germline CDR1 and CDR2 sequences are SGHDN and FVKESK. The CDR3 totals 13 residues. The DNA for the CDR3 is TGTGCCAGCAGCCAAGGCAAGGGGCAGCCCCAGCATTTT. The encoded protein is CASSQGKGQPQHF.

V and J are TRBV11-2 and TRBJ2-7; 8 bases line up with TRBD1. With V trimmed by 7 bases and J by 4 bases, 6 bases remained unmatched. This CDR3 is built from 13 residues. Germline V CDR1 and CDR2: SGHAT, FQNNGV. CDR3 in DNA: TGTGCCAGCAACAGGGACAGGTATTACGAGCAGTACTTC. Translated, it gives CASNRDRYYEQYF.

The CDR3 region is CASSPGPEGTYEQYF. DNA for the CDR3: TGCGCCAGCAGCCCCGGGCCCGAAGGCACCTACGAGCAGTACTTC. The rearrangement links TRBV4-1 to TRBJ2-7; D is undetermined. Germline CDR1 is MGHRA and CDR2 is YSYEKL. The CDR3 runs to 15 residues. Trimming shortened V by 4 bases and J by 2 bases, and 15 bases separated the two germline ends.

This clone was picked up one time. The rearrangement uses TRBV28 and TRBJ2-1; 9 positions agree with TRBD2. Germline loops: CDR1 MDHEN, CDR2 SYDVKM. The CDR3 consists of 14 residues. With 5 bases clipped from V and 4 bases from J, the junction kept 3 bases outside the gene matches. The CDR3, as DNA: TGTGCCAGCAGTACTAGCGGGCCTTACAATGAGCAGTTCTTC. Amino acids: CASSTSGPYNEQFF.

CDR3 nucleotides: TGCGCCAGCAGCCCCCGGCCGGCCCAAGAGACCCAGTACTTC. Its translation: CASSPRPAQETQYF. V gene TRBV5-1 combines with J gene TRBJ2-5; D is undetermined. The CDR3 sequence is 14 residues long. Per germline, CDR1 SGHRS and CDR2 YFSETQ. V lost 4 bases, J lost 1 base, and 11 bases lay in between.

This rearrangement joins TRBV20-1 to TRBJ1-4, with D tentatively TRBD1 (6 bases). V lost 3 bases to trimming and J lost 6 bases, with 23 bases between them. This CDR3 has 17 amino acids. Germline assignment: CDR1 DFQATT and CDR2 SNEGSKA (reference sequence). CDR3 DNA sequence: TGCAGTGCTAGTCTTCCCCTGGTAACAGGGCCCGATGAAAAACTGTTTTTT. This codes for CSASLPLVTGPDEKLFF.